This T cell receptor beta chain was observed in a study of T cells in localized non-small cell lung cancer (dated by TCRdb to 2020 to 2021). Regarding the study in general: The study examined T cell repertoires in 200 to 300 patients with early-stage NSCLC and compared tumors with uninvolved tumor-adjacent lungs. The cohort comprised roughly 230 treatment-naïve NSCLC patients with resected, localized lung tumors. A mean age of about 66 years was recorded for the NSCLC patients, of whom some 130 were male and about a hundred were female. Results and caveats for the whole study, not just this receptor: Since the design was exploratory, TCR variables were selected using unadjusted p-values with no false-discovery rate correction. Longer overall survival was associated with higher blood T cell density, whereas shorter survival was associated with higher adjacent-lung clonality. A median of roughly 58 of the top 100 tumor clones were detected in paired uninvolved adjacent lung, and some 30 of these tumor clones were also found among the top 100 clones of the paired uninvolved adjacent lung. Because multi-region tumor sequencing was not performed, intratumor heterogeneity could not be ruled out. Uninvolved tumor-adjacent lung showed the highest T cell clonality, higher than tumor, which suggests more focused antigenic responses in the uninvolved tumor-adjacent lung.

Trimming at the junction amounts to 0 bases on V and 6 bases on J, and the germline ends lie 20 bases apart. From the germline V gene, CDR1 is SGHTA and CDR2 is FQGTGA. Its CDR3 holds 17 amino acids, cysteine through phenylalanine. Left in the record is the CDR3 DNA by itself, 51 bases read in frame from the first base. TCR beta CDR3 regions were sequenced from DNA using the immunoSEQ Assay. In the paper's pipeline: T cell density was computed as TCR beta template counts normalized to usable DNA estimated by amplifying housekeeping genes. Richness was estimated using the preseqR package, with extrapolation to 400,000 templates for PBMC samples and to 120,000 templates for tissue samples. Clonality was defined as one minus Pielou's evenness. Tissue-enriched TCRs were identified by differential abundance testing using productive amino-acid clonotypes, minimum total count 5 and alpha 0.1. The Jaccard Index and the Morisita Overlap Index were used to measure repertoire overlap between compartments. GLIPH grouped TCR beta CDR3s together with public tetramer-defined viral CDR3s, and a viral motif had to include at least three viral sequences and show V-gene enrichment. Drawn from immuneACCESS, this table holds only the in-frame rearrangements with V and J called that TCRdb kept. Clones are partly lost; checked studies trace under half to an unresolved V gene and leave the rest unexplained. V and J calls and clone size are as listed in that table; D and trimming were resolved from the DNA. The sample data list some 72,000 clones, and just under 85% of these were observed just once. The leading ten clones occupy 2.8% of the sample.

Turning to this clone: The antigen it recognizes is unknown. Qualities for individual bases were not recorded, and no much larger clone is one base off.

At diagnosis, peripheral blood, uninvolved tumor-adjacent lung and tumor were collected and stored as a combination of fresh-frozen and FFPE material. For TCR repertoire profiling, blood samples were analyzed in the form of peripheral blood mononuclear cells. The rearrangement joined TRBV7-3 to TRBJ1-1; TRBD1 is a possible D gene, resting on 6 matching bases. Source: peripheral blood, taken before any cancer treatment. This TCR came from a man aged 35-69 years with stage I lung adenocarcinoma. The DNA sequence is TGTGCCAGCAGCTTAACTCCGGCAGGGGCGACGAGGGCTGAAGCTTTCTTT. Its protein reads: CASSLTPAGATRAEAFF.